This TCR beta chain was found in a study of molecular identifiers for immune sequencing clone quantification. Methods described previously were used for bulk TCR libraries, and listed TCR primers were applied. MiXCR, applied by TCRdb to the PCR reads, yields one record per CDR3 protein. The table records some 320,000 distinct CDR3 sequences, 24% of them present only once. On this clonotype itself: A much bigger clone sits one base away, suggesting this may be a read error.

This CDR3 spans 15 amino acids. With 3 bases clipped from V and 4 bases from J, the junction kept 6 bases outside the gene matches. The germline V gene encodes CDR1 SGHNT and CDR2 YYREEE (reference sequence). The receptor's source is a human donor in good health. Some libraries in this study had Jurkat cell RNA spiked in. The specimen was naive CD8+ T cells from blood, with Jurkat cell RNA spiked in. As to subset: FACS-sorted CD8+CD4-CCR7+CD45RA+ naive T cells. The rearrangement uses TRBV5-4 and TRBJ2-7, with 11 bases identical to TRBD2. CDR3 in amino acids: CASSWGLAEGYEQYF. The DNA of the CDR3 is TGTGCCAGCAGCTGGGGACTAGCGGAGGGGTACGAGCAGTACTTC. Full variable domain (outside the CDR3, taken from reference TRBV5-4 and TRBJ2-7): ETGVTQSPTHLIKTRGQQVTLRCSSQSGHNTVSWYQQALGQGPQFIFQYYREEENGRGNFPPRFSGLQFPNYSSELNVNALELDDSALYLCASSWGLAEGYEQYFGPGTRLTVT.